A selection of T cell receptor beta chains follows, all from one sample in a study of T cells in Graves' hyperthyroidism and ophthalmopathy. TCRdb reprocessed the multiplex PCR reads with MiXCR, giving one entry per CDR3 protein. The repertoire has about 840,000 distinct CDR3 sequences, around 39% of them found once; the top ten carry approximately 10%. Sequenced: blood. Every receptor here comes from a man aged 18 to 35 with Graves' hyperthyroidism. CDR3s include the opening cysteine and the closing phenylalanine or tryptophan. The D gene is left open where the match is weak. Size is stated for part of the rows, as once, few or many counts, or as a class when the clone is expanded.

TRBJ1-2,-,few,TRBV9,TGTGCCAGCAGCTTAGAAACCGCATATGGCTACACCTTC,CASSLETAYGYTF
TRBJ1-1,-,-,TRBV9,TGTGCCAGCAGCGTAGATCCGGGAGCGGGCACTGAAGCTTTCTTT,CASSVDPGAGTEAFF
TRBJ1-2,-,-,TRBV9,TGTGCCAGCAGCGTAAGGACGTCACCCGGGGCTGGCTACACCTTC,CASSVRTSPGAGYTF
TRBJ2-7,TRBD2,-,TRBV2,TGTGCCAGCAGAGTAAAACTAGCGGGAGACGGGGAGCAGTACTTC,CASRVKLAGDGEQYF
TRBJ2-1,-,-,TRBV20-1,TGCAGTGCCTGGGACGGATACAATGAGCAGTTCTTC,CSAWDGYNEQFF
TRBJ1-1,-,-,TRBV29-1,TGCAGCGTTGTAGGGGAGTACACTGAAGCTTCCTTT,CSVVGEYTEASF
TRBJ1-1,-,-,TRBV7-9,TGTGCCAGCAGCTTATCCGGGGAAGGGCCCACGAACACTGAAGCTTTCTTT,CASSLSGEGPTNTEAFF
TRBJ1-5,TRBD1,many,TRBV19,TGTGCCAGTAACAACCCGGACAGGGGAGGACAGCCCCAGCATTTT,CASNNPDRGGQPQHF
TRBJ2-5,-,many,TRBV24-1,TGTGCCACCAGTGATTTGGGGTTAGGGGAGACCCAGTACTTC,CATSDLGLGETQYF
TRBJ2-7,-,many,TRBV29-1,TGCAGCGTTGAAGTTATGACTGGACGGCAGTACTTC,CSVEVMTGRQYF
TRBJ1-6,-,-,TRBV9,TGTGCCAGCAGCGTCGAGACAGCATGGACTTCACCCCTCCACTTT,CASSVETAWTSPLHF
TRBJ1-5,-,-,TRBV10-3,TGTGCCATCGGAGACCGAGAGGAGACCCAGCATTTT,CAIGDREETQHF
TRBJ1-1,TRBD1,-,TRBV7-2,TGTGCCAGCAGTCCCGGAGACAGGGGGACTGAAGCTTTCTTT,CASSPGDRGTEAFF
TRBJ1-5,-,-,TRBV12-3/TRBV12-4,TGTGCCAGCACGGGGGTAGGTAATCAGCCCCAGCATTTT,CASTGVGNQPQHF
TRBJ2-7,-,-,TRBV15,TGTGCCACCAGCAGAGCACGAGGATCAGATTACGAGCAGTACTTC,CATSRARGSDYEQYF
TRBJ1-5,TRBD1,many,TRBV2,TGTGCCAGCAGGACAGGGGGCGCGGCCCAGCATTTT,CASRTGGAAQHF
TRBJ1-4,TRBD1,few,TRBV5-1,TGCGCCAGCAGCTTACAGGGGATTAATGAAAAACTGTTTTTT,CASSLQGINEKLFF
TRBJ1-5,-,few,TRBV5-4,TGTGCCAGCAGCTTACCTACGGCACCCCTCAATCAGCCCCAGCATTTT,CASSLPTAPLNQPQHF
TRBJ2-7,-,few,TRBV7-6,TGTGCCAGCAGCCAAGATCTTTACGGGGTTGAGCAGTACTTC,CASSQDLYGVEQYF
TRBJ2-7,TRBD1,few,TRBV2,TGTGCCAGCAGTTACAGGGGTGGCAACGAGCAGTACTTC,CASSYRGGNEQYF
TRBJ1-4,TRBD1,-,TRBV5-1,TGCGCCAGCAGCGCCGGACAGGGACAACTGTTTTTT,CASSAGQGQLFF
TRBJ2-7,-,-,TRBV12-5,TGTGCTAGTGGTTTGGGGACATTCTACGAGCAGTACTTC,CASGLGTFYEQYF
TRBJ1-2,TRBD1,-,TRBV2,TGTGCCAGTAGTAGGGACAGGGGTATTGGCTACACCTTC,CASSRDRGIGYTF
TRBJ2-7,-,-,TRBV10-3,TGTGTCATCGGTCGGCCTTATTACGAGCAGTACTTC,CVIGRPYYEQYF
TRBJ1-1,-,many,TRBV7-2,TGTGCCAGCAGCCGGGACTTCCTATCAGCTTTCTTT,CASSRDFLSAFF
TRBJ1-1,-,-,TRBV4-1,TGCGCCAGCAGCCCGCAACCTCTTAACACTGAAGCTTTCTTT,CASSPQPLNTEAFF
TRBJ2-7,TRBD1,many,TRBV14,TGTGCCAGCAGCCACGGGGACAGGAAGTACGAGCAGTACTTC,CASSHGDRKYEQYF
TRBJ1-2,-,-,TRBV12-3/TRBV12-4,TGTGCCAGCAGTTCCCCCTGGACCTTC,CASSSPWTF
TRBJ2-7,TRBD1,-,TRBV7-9,TGTGCCAGCAGCCGCCCGGGACAGGGAACCTACGAGCAGTACTTC,CASSRPGQGTYEQYF
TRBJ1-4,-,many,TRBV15,TGTGCCACCAGCAGAGCTGACAGCCGAGGAACTAATGAAAAACTGTTTTTT,CATSRADSRGTNEKLFF
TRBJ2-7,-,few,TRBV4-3,TGCGCCAGCAGAAGGGACCTTATCGGCGAGCAGTACTTC,CASRRDLIGEQYF
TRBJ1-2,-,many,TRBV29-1,TGCAGCGTTGAAGATCTAATGGGGGGTCACTATGGCTACACCTTC,CSVEDLMGGHYGYTF
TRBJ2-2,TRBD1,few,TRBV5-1,TGCGCCAGCAGCCAGGGGACAGGGGATAATGCCGGGGAGCTGTTTTTT,CASSQGTGDNAGELFF
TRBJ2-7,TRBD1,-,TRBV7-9,TGTGCCAGCAGCCCTTACTTTGACAGGGTGGGGGAGCAGTACTTC,CASSPYFDRVGEQYF
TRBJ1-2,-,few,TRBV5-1,TGCGCCAGCAGCCTTGACCGAAAATACTATGGCTACACCTTC,CASSLDRKYYGYTF
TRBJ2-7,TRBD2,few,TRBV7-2,TGTGCCAGCAGCTCCCTTGCGGGAGGCCTCTACGAGCAGTACTTC,CASSSLAGGLYEQYF
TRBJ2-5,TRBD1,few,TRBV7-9,TGTGCCGTGCCCTTCCGGGACAGGGGGAATCGAGAGACCCAGTACTTC,CAVPFRDRGNRETQYF
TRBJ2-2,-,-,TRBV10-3,TGTGCCAGCAGTTACAAACAGGCCCTGAACACCGGGGAGCTGTTTTTT,CASSYKQALNTGELFF
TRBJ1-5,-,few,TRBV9,TGTGCCAGCAGCGTAGGAAACGGAGATCAGCCCCAGCATTTT,CASSVGNGDQPQHF
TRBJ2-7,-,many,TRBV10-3,TGTGCCATCAGTGTTATTGGGGGCCGGGAGCAGTACTTC,CAISVIGGREQYF
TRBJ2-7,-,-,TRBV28,TGTGCCAGCAGTTTAGTAAGGGGATCCGAGCAGTACTTC,CASSLVRGSEQYF
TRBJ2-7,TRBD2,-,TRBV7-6,TGTGCCAGCAGCGGGACTAGCGGGACCGGGAAGGACGAGCAGTACTTC,CASSGTSGTGKDEQYF
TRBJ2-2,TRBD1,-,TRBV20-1,TGCAGTGGGTCGGGACAGGGAAACACCGGGGAGCTGTTTTTT,CSGSGQGNTGELFF
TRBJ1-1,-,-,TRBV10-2,TGCGCCATCAGTGAAGTCCATCAGAACACTGAAGCTTTCTTT,CAISEVHQNTEAFF
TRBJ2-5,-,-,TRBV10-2,TGTGCCAGCAGCCCCCAAGGGTTACAAGAGACCCAGTACTTC,CASSPQGLQETQYF